These 31 T cell receptor beta chains share one sample of origin, sequenced in a study of vaccination and CD4 T cells after COVID-19. Oncomine TCR Beta short-read sequencing was applied to DNA from cultured CD4+ T cells. TCRdb used MiXCR to reprocess the PCR reads, holding one entry per CDR3 protein. Among about 11,000 distinct CDR3 sequences listed, 35% to 55% were seen once. Antigens for these TCRs are unknown. Treatment reported: roughly 11-day PBMC culture with coronavirus spike peptide pools or control peptides (ViraFEST assay). The sample taken for sequencing was CD4+ T cells from blood, cultured in vitro. Source of these receptors: a human donor who had recovered from COVID-19.

This clonotype occurred a few times. The rearrangement links TRBV20-1 to TRBJ1-6, with D possibly matching TRBD1 (6 bases). The CDR3 is 14 amino acids. Germline V gene lookup returns CDR1 DFQATT and CDR2 SNEGSKA (reference sequence). Deletions cut 6 bases from V and 7 bases from J, with 16 bases between. The CDR3 protein is CSAPQTGLNSPLHF. Here the CDR3 DNA reads TGCAGTGCCCCCCAGACAGGTTTGAATTCACCCCTCCACTTT.

This sequence joins TRBV4-3 and TRBJ1-1; tentatively, D is TRBD1 (6 bases). Germline loops: CDR1 LGHNA, CDR2 YSLEER. The germline V and J ends were trimmed by 3 bases and 4 bases, with 18 bases remaining between them. This CDR3 comprises 16 residues. CDR3 in DNA: TGCGCCAGCAGCCAGGGGGCCTTAATCAGGGGCACTGAAGCTTTCTTT. This sequence encodes CASSQGALIRGTEAFF.

This chain links TRBV30 with TRBJ2-3; 8 nucleotides match TRBD2. The CDR3 contains 14 residues. Trimming cost V 0 bases and J 4 bases; bases outside gene matches: 3. The V gene's germline CDR1 is GTSNPN and CDR2 SVGIG (reference sequence). CDR3 sequence reads: CAWSVLGGADTQYF. CDR3 nucleotide sequence: TGTGCCTGGAGTGTACTCGGGGGGGCAGATACGCAGTATTTT. Together with reference TRBV30 and TRBJ2-3, the CDR3 gives the full variable domain: SQTIHQWPATLVQPVGSPLSLECTVEGTSNPNLYWYRQAAGRGLQLLFYSVGIGQISSEVPQNLSASRPQDRQFILSSKKLLLSDSGFYLCAWSVLGGADTQYFGPGTRLTVL.

The V and J genes are TRBV24-1 and TRBJ2-7; TRBD2 matches at 13 bases. Per the germline V gene, CDR1 is KGHDR and CDR2 is SFDVKD. The length of the CDR3 is 15 residues. With 5 bases clipped from V and 8 bases from J, the junction kept 8 bases outside the gene matches. The CDR3 DNA is TGTGCCACCAGTGCCAAGGGGACTAGCGGGGCGCAGCAGTACTTC. Protein sequence: CATSAKGTSGAQQYF.

This clonotype has a handful of counts. This rearrangement joins TRBV6-5 to TRBJ1-1; D remains ambiguous. The V and J ends lost 2 bases and 2 bases respectively, with 9 bases between them. The CDR3 extends over 14 amino acids. Germline CDR1 and CDR2: MNHEY and SVGAGI. The CDR3 DNA is TGTGCCAGCAGTTACCCCGAGAGCAACACTGAAGCTTTCTTT. Amino acids: CASSYPESNTEAFF.

This clonotype has more than one count but fewer than ten. CDR3 protein: CASSFGGTEAFF. DNA for the CDR3: TGTGCCAGCAGTTTTGGCGGGACTGAAGCTTTCTTT. The genes are TRBV12-3 or TRBV12-4 and TRBJ1-1; D remains ambiguous. The germline V and J ends were trimmed by 3 bases and 5 bases, with 7 bases remaining between them. The CDR3 runs 12 residues.

The V and J genes are TRBV19 and TRBJ2-2; D may be TRBD2 (6 bases). Germline V gene lookup returns CDR1 LNHDA and CDR2 SQIVND (reference sequence). The CDR3 totals 16 residues. Trimming cost V 8 bases and J 2 bases, with 18 bases left between them. CDR3 sequence (DNA): TGTGCCAGTCGGGACTCCGGGACGACCAACACCGGGGAGCTGTTTTTT. Translation: CASRDSGTTNTGELFF.

In this sample, this clonotype turned up a few times. The chain recombines TRBV7-2 with TRBJ2-2; TRBD2 matches at 7 bases. Germline V gene sequence: CDR1 SGHTA, CDR2 FQGNSA. Trimming removed 2 bases from V and 0 bases from J; junction bases left unmatched: 9. This CDR3 has 18 residues. The CDR3 DNA is TGTGCCAGCAGCTTAAGCCCGACTAGCTTACCGAACACCGGGGAGCTGTTTTTT. Protein product: CASSLSPTSLPNTGELFF.

This clonotype showed up just a few times. The chain has TRBV6-1 and TRBJ1-2, with a weak D call TRBD1 (5 bases). Germline V lookup: CDR1 MNHNS, CDR2 SASEGT. This CDR3 is built from 13 residues. V lost 6 bases and J lost 2, with 10 bases in between. The CDR3 loop reads CASSPDKNYGYTF. The CDR3 nucleotides are TGTGCCAGCAGCCCGGACAAGAACTATGGCTACACCTTC.

The V and J genes are TRBV19 and TRBJ1-2, with D possibly matching TRBD1 (5 bases). Trimming took 3 bases from V and 2 from J, leaving 22 bases between them. Germline V CDR1 and CDR2: LNHDA, SQIVND (reference sequence). There are 18 residues in the CDR3. The CDR3 DNA reads TGTGCCAGTAGTATCGTCGGGATCAGGGAGGGCTTCAACTATGGCTACACCTTC. It specifies CASSIVGIREGFNYGYTF.

The genes are TRBV15 and TRBJ2-5; the match to TRBD2 covers 11 bases. The CDR3 is made up of 15 amino acids. V lost 1 base and J lost 7; bases outside the gene matches: 5. In germline, CDR1 is LNHNV, CDR2 YYDKDF (reference sequence). The CDR3 spells CATSRVAGGPGTQYF. The CDR3 nucleotides are TGTGCCACCAGCAGAGTAGCGGGGGGGCCGGGGACCCAGTACTTC.

The gene calls are TRBV10-1 and TRBJ2-3, with 9 nucleotides matching TRBD2. Germline-derived CDR1 and CDR2 are WNHNN and SYGVQD (reference sequence). The CDR3 is 16 amino acids. V trimming: 10 bases; J trimming: 2 bases; junction bases outside the gene matches: 13. The CDR3 spells CATPPILAGDTDTQYF. Here the CDR3 DNA reads TGCGCCACCCCACCAATTTTAGCGGGAGACACAGATACGCAGTATTTT.

This sequence joins TRBV4-3 and TRBJ2-3, with a tentative D call TRBD2 (6 bases). This CDR3 comprises 15 residues. Trimming shortened V by 1 base and J by 2 bases, and 10 bases separated the two germline ends. CDR1 is LGHNA, CDR2 YSLEER, per germline. This CDR3 is CASSQGSGPTDTQYF. For the CDR3, the DNA is TGCGCCAGCAGCCAAGGTAGCGGTCCCACAGATACGCAGTATTTT.

The gene calls are TRBV5-4 and TRBJ2-7; D is possibly TRBD2 (6 bases). The V gene lost 0 bases and the J gene lost 1 base, with 11 bases spanning the gap. This CDR3 spans 15 amino acids. Germline V lookup: CDR1 SGHNT, CDR2 YYREEE (reference sequence). CDR3: CASSLAGELSYEQYF. The CDR3 DNA reads as TGTGCCAGCAGCTTGGCGGGGGAATTGTCCTACGAGCAGTACTTC.

The chain uses TRBV20-1 and TRBJ2-1, with D uncertain. Germline V gene sequence: CDR1 DFQATT, CDR2 SNEGSKA (reference sequence). Trimming removed 5 bases at V and 6 bases at J, with 11 bases between. This CDR3 comprises 12 residues. CDR3: CSARNSFNEQFF. The CDR3 region has the DNA TGCAGTGCTCGGAATAGCTTCAATGAGCAGTTCTTC.

The chain employs TRBV20-1 and TRBJ1-1; 9 bases are shared with TRBD1. Germline V lookup: CDR1 DFQATT, CDR2 SNEGSKA (reference sequence). J lost 2 bases, V lost 4 bases, and 5 bases had no gene match. This CDR3 spans 14 amino acids. DNA of the CDR3: TGCAGTGCTACCCACACAGGGGGCAACACTGAAGCTTTCTTT. Encoded protein: CSATHTGGNTEAFF.

V gene TRBV5-1 combines with J gene TRBJ2-1; D ambiguous. Germline V CDR1 and CDR2: SGHRS, YFSETQ. The ends were cut back, 4 bases at V and 7 bases at J, with 15 bases in the middle. This CDR3 is built from 14 residues. The CDR3 here is CASSPSEWVNEQFF. The CDR3 DNA sequence: TGCGCCAGCAGCCCATCCGAGTGGGTGAATGAGCAGTTCTTC.

This clonotype is labeled medium-sized. The chain has TRBV14 and TRBJ2-5; weak D call: TRBD1 (5 bases). The germline V gene has CDR1 SGHDN and CDR2 FVKESK. The CDR3 covers 14 residues. Trimming stripped 3 bases from V and 5 bases from J, with 13 bases between. The CDR3 coding sequence is TGTGCCAGCAGCCATTTAGGGGCCGAGGAGACCCAGTACTTC. Amino acid sequence: CASSHLGAEETQYF.

This clonotype came up a few times. The chain links TRBV20-1 to TRBJ2-5; tentatively, D is TRBD2 (6 bases). The germline V gene has CDR1 DFQATT and CDR2 SNEGSKA (reference sequence). The V and J ends lost 0 bases and 5 bases respectively, with 13 bases between them. The CDR3 has 14 residues. In DNA, the CDR3 is TGCAGTGCTAGAGAAGAGGGACGGGGGGAGACCCAGTACTTC. This encodes CSAREEGRGETQYF.

This clonotype was counted only a few times. The chain couples TRBV6-5 to TRBJ1-1; 8 bases are shared with TRBD1. The CDR3 is 14 amino acids. Germline CDR1 and CDR2: MNHEY and SVGAGI. V lost 2 bases and J lost 5; bases outside the gene matches: 4. CDR3 amino acids: CASSYATGVTEAFF. The CDR3 DNA reads TGTGCCAGCAGTTACGCGACAGGGGTAACTGAAGCTTTCTTT.

In its sample, this clonotype was seen a few times. The chain is built from TRBV30 and TRBJ1-5; D call uncertain. The germline CDR1 and CDR2 sequences are GTSNPN and SVGIG (reference sequence). The CDR3 extends over 13 amino acids. V lost 0 bases and J lost 4, with 7 bases in between. CDR3 sequence reads: CAWSVTKNQPQHF. For the CDR3, the DNA is TGTGCCTGGAGTGTGACAAAGAATCAGCCCCAGCATTTT.

The genes are TRBV2 and TRBJ1-5; 9 nucleotides agree with TRBD1. Germline loops: CDR1 SNHLY, CDR2 FYNNEI. The junction had 5 bases not matched to a gene; V was cut back by 4 bases and J by 1 base. This CDR3 spans 16 amino acids. The DNA of the CDR3 is TGTGCCAGCAGTGGACAGGGGGTACTAAGCAATCAGCCCCAGCATTTT. Encoded protein: CASSGQGVLSNQPQHF.

This clonotype was seen once. The chain combines TRBV27 with TRBJ2-1; 11 bases fit TRBD2. Germline V gene lookup returns CDR1 MNHEY and CDR2 SMNVEV (reference sequence). CDR3 length: 16 residues. Unmatched junction bases numbered 14, after V lost 6 bases and J lost 10 bases. CDR3 in amino acids: CASRRSGRAPNPEQFF. CDR3 nucleotide sequence: TGTGCCAGCAGACGTAGCGGGAGGGCCCCAAACCCGGAGCAGTTCTTC.

This rearrangement joins TRBV2 to TRBJ1-1; D is uncertain. The germline gives CDR1 SNHLY, CDR2 FYNNEI. Trimming pared 4 bases from V and 2 bases from J, leaving 8 bases between. The CDR3 is 13 amino acids. The CDR3 reads CASSGQKNTEAFF. CDR3 in DNA: TGTGCCAGCAGTGGTCAGAAAAACACTGAAGCTTTCTTT.

This rearrangement joins TRBV2 to TRBJ1-5; D is unresolved. This CDR3 is 12 amino acids long. Germline CDR1 SNHLY, CDR2 FYNNEI. The ends were cut back, 2 bases at V and 11 bases at J, with 10 bases in the middle. In DNA, the CDR3 is TGTGCCAGCAGTGAATACCAGGCAGCCCAGCATTTT. Its translation: CASSEYQAAQHF.

J is TRBJ1-6 and V is TRBV7-2; 7 bases match TRBD1. Trimming at V came to 4 bases and at J to 9 bases, leaving 6 bases not matched to a gene. From germline, CDR1 is SGHTA and CDR2 FQGNSA. There are 14 residues in the CDR3. As DNA, the CDR3 is TGTGCCAGCAGCTCGACAGGGATCGCTTCACCCCTCCACTTT. Translated: CASSSTGIASPLHF.

V is TRBV2 and J is TRBJ2-7; D gene ambiguous. Germline V gene lookup returns CDR1 SNHLY and CDR2 FYNNEI. The CDR3 is 14 amino acids. Between the trimmed V and J ends, which lost 6 bases and 3 bases, there was a span of 15 bases. CDR3 residues: CASRSAGPDYEQYF. The CDR3 nucleotides are TGTGCCAGCAGATCAGCCGGGCCCGACTACGAGCAGTACTTC.

The genes are TRBV20-1 and TRBJ1-4; a weak D match, TRBD1 (5 bases). The CDR3 is made up of 14 amino acids. Germline V gene lookup returns CDR1 DFQATT and CDR2 SNEGSKA (reference sequence). V was clipped by 0 bases and J by 4 bases, with 9 bases between them. The CDR3, as DNA: TGCAGTGCTAGAGATGGACACATTAATGAAAAACTGTTTTTT. This sequence encodes CSARDGHINEKLFF.

The chain has TRBV20-1 and TRBJ1-1; TRBD1 aligns across 7 bases. CDR1 and CDR2 from the germline V gene are DFQATT and SNEGSKA (reference sequence). J was trimmed by 6 bases and V by 5 bases; bases with no gene match: 9. This CDR3 comprises 13 residues. DNA for the CDR3: TGCAGTGCTCGACAGGGATGGACGGCTGAAGCTTTCTTT. This encodes CSARQGWTAEAFF.

The rearrangement uses TRBV19 and TRBJ2-5, with 11 nucleotides matching TRBD2. Germline V gene data show CDR1 as LNHDA and CDR2 as SQIVND (reference sequence). The CDR3 sequence is 15 residues long. Trimming removed 6 bases from V and 3 bases from J; junction bases left unmatched: 6. This chain's CDR3 is CASRQLAGVKETQYF. CDR3 nucleotides: TGTGCCAGTAGGCAACTAGCGGGGGTAAAAGAGACCCAGTACTTC.

This chain uses TRBV9 with TRBJ2-3, with TRBD1 identical over 8 bases. Germline assignment: CDR1 SGDLS and CDR2 YYNGEE. CDR3 length equals 14 residues. V lost 0 bases to trimming and J lost 4 bases; unmatched junction nucleotides: 1. CDR3 nucleotides: TGTGCCAGCAGCGTAGTGGACAGGGCAGATACGCAGTATTTT. Amino acids: CASSVVDRADTQYF.